Detailed here is one TCR beta chain. The germline V and J ends were trimmed by 5 bases and 0 bases, with 11 bases remaining between them. This CDR3 is 16 amino acids long. Germline CDR1 is LGHNA and CDR2 is YSLEER. This sample was taken from a study of blood T cell repertoires in COVID-19. About the research overall: The United States, Italy and Spain were the sources of the acute and convalescent COVID-19 samples. Nucleic acid was either cDNA or gDNA, and it came from T cells, B-cell-depleted T cells, or PBMCs.

Original data processing: Amplification with reference gene primers provided the estimates of nucleated cell counts. Sequenced by immunoSEQ multiplex PCR; TCRdb stores in-frame clones only, minus some. V and J calls and clone size are as listed in that table; D and trimming were resolved from the DNA. The table records under 300,000 clones, roughly 90% of them present only once. Sequencing was performed on peripheral blood. The chain is built from TRBV4-3 and TRBJ2-6; a possible D gene is TRBD2 (6 bases). The sequence was obtained from a woman in her thirties or forties who had recovered from COVID-19. CDR3 region: CASSWRGSSGANVLTF. CDR3 sequence (DNA): TGCGCCAGCAGCTGGCGGGGAAGCTCTGGGGCCAACGTCCTGACTTTC.